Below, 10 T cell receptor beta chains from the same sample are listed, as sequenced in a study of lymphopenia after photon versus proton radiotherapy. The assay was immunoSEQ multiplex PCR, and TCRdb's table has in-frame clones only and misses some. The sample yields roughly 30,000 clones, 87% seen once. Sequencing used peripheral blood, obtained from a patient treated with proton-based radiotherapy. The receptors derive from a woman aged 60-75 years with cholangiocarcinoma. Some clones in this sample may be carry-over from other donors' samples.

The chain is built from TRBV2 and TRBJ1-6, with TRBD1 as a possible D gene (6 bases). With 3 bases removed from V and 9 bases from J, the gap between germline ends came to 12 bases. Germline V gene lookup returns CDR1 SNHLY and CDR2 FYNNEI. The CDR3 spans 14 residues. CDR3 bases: TGTGCCAGCAGTGACCGGGGGCGAGGTTCACCCCTCCACTTT. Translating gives CASSDRGRGSPLHF.

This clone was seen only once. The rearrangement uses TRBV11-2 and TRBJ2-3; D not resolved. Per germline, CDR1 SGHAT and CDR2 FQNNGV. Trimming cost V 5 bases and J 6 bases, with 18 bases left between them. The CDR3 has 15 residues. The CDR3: CASSPDPDPLDTQYF. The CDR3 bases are TGTGCCAGCAGCCCAGACCCGGACCCCCTGGATACGCAGTATTTT.

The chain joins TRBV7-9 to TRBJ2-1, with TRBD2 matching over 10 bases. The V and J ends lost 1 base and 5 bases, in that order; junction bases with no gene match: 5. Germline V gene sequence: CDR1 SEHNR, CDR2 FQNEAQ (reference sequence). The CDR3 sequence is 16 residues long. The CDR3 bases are TGTGCCAGCAGCTTAGGTAGCGGGAGGCCTAACAATGAGCAGTTCTTC. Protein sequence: CASSLGSGRPNNEQFF.

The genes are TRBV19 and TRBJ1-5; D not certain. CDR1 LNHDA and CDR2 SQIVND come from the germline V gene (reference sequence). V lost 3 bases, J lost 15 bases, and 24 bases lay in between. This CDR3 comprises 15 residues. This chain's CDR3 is CASSMGPGGGRPVHF. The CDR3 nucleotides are TGTGCCAGTAGTATGGGCCCGGGTGGTGGCAGGCCGGTGCATTTT.

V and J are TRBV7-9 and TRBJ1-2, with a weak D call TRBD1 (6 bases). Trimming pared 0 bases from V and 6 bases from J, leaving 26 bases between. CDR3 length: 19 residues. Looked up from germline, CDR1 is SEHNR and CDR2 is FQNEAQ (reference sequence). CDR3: CASSLAGGSTGGRTDGYTF. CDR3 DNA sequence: TGTGCCAGCAGCTTAGCGGGAGGGAGTACCGGGGGGAGGACAGATGGCTACACCTTC.

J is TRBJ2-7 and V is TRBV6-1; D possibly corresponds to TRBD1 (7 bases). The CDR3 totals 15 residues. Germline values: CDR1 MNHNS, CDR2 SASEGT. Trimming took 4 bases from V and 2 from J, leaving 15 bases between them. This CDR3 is CASSVGGTATYEQYF. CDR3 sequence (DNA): TGTGCCAGCAGTGTTGGAGGGACAGCAACCTACGAGCAGTACTTC.

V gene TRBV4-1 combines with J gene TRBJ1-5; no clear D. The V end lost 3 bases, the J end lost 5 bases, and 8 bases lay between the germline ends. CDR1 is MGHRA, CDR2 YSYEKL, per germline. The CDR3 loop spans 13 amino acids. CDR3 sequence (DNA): TGCGCCAGCAGCCATGATAATTATCAGCCCCAGCATTTT. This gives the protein CASSHDNYQPQHF.

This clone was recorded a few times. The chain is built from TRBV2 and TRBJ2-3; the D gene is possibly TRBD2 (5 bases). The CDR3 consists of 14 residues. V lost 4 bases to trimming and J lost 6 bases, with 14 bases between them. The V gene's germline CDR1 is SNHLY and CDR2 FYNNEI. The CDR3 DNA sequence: TGTGCCAGCAGTGGATTACTCCCGGGGGATACGCAGTATTTT. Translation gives CASSGLLPGDTQYF.

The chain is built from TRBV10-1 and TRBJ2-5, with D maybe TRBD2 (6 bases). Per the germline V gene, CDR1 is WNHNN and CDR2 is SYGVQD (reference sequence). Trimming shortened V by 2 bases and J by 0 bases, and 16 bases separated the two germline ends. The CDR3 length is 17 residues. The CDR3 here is CASSETVGGSYQETQYF. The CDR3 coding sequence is TGCGCCAGCAGTGAGACTGTGGGGGGATCGTACCAAGAGACCCAGTACTTC.

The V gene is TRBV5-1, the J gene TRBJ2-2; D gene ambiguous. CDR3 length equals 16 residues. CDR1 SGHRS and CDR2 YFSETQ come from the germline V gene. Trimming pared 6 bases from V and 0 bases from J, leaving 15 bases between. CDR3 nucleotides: TGCGCCAGCAAGCAGTTCGCTGGTACGAACACCGGGGAGCTGTTTTTT. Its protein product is CASKQFAGTNTGELFF.